This TCR beta chain comes out of a study of Graves' ophthalmopathy and Graves' hyperthyroidism. The authors isolated PBMCs from about 10 ml of fresh peripheral blood. The CDR3 runs 16 residues. Germline CDR1 reads SGHTA; CDR2 reads FQGTGA. Losses at the gene ends were 4 bases for V and 2 bases for J; bases not matched to a gene: 8. RNA transcripts provided the template for amplifying TCR beta CDR3 regions. HTBI primers were employed in first-round RT-PCR, then a second-round multiplex PCR followed. TCRdb re-called the multiplex PCR reads with MiXCR, one entry per CDR3 protein. The sample lists 200,000 to 300,000 distinct CDR3 sequences; around 50% were seen once. This clonotype came up a few times. Its antigen is unidentified. General study findings and limits: For predicting ophthalmopathy progression, the model had 55% to 71% sensitivity and roughly 77% specificity. Most expanded thyroid clonotypes above 0.001 frequency also appeared in blood. Cross-validated, the 13-signature model showed 87.88%/81.08% sensitivity/specificity, and 80%/75% in the test set.

Material: peripheral blood. The origin of this receptor is an adult man with Graves' ophthalmopathy. This chain links TRBV7-3 with TRBJ2-3; 8 bases are a match to TRBD2. The CDR3 DNA is TGTGCCAGCAGCTCCCCGGGGGGGATCGACACAGATACGCAGTATTTT. Protein sequence: CASSSPGGIDTDTQYF.